This T cell receptor (beta chain) emerged from a study of radiotherapy plus CTLA-4 blockade in lung cancer. Study overall: Objective response rate was over 15%; disease control rate, 25% to 35%. Study-wide results and caveats: Per reports, early blood T cell clone dynamics, plus interferon-beta, forecast response most strongly.

V lost 2 bases to trimming and J lost 2 bases; unmatched junction nucleotides: 7. The CDR3 contains 16 residues. CDR1 is SGHRS, CDR2 YFSETQ, per germline. For this clone: Its specificity is unknown.

TCRdb's copy holds only in-frame clones and misses some; the assay was immunoSEQ multiplex PCR. The sample lists approximately 81,000 clones, around 79% occurring once. The sequence was collected from a human donor with non-small cell lung cancer who had a partial response to radiotherapy plus ipilimumab. Some clones in this sample may be carry-over from other donors' samples. The gene calls are TRBV5-1 and TRBJ2-5; TRBD1 agrees at 9 bases. The material was peripheral blood, obtained from a patient treated with radiotherapy plus ipilimumab. This CDR3 is CASSLGVGTGQETQYF. CDR3 nucleotides: TGCGCCAGCAGCTTAGGGGTAGGGACAGGGCAAGAGACCCAGTACTTC.